The clone carrying this T cell receptor (beta chain) has a handful of counts. Its antigen is unknown. One entry per CDR3 protein, called by TCRdb with MiXCR from the 5' RACE reads. The sample contains under 550,000 distinct CDR3 sequences, about a fifth of which appear only once. This CDR3 comprises 11 residues. Germline CDR1 and CDR2: KGHSH and LQKENI. V was clipped by 1 base and J by 14 bases, with 9 bases between them. This record comes from a study of T cells after yellow fever vaccination. Study-wide results and limits: From the bulk population, abundant clonotypes could contaminate and appear within FACS-sorted repertoires.

Sequenced here: PBMCs, sampled about 20 days after the first yellow fever vaccination. This TCR was sampled from a man aged 18 to 30 who received the YFV17D yellow fever vaccine. The genes are TRBV18 and TRBJ2-1; possible D gene TRBD1, 6 bases. The CDR3 loop is CASSPRDIKFF. CDR3 in DNA: TGTGCCAGCTCACCACGGGACATCAAGTTCTTC.